The 25 T cell receptor beta chains listed next were all sequenced from one sample in a study of early T cells in non-severe SARS-CoV-2 infection. TCRdb re-called the 5' RACE reads with MiXCR, one entry per CDR3 protein. The sample consists of about 110,000 distinct CDR3 sequences, about an eighth of them appearing once. Sequencing was done on a sample of whole blood. These receptors all come from an adult who was a healthcare worker with PCR-confirmed SARS-CoV-2 infection or an uninfected control (not recorded which).

This chain joins TRBV28 and TRBJ1-1; 7 bases map to TRBD1. V gave up 7 bases and J gave up 3 bases; unmatched junction bases: 8. Per germline, CDR1 MDHEN and CDR2 SYDVKM. The CDR3 has 14 amino acids. The DNA of the CDR3 is TGTGCCAGCATGATGGCAGGGGGTTACACTGAAGCTTTCTTT. Protein product: CASMMAGGYTEAFF.

This clonotype was detected only a few times. The CDR3: CASRARRGIGSQPQHF. CDR3 nucleotide sequence: TGTGCCAGCAGGGCCAGGAGAGGGATCGGCAGTCAGCCCCAGCATTTT. The rearrangement joins TRBV6-1 to TRBJ1-5; D is unclear. The CDR3 consists of 16 residues. V was pared by 6 bases and J by 6 bases, with 21 bases between. The V gene's germline CDR1 is MNHNS and CDR2 SASEGT.

Ten or more counts support this clonotype. This sequence joins TRBV30 and TRBJ2-3; D unresolved. From germline, CDR1 is GTSNPN and CDR2 SVGIG (reference sequence). V was clipped by 5 bases and J by 0 bases, with 6 bases between them. The CDR3 totals 12 residues. CDR3 loop: CAWGRSTDTQYF. In DNA form, the CDR3 reads TGTGCCTGGGGCCGTAGCACAGATACGCAGTATTTT.

J is TRBJ2-1 and V is TRBV20-1, with 10 bases identical to TRBD1. The CDR3 sequence is 15 residues long. V lost 0 bases, J lost 5 bases, and 4 bases stayed unmatched. The germline CDR1 and CDR2 sequences are DFQATT and SNEGSKA (reference sequence). CDR3 sequence reads: CSARDLGTGDNEQFF. DNA for the CDR3: TGCAGTGCTAGAGATTTGGGGACAGGGGACAATGAGCAGTTCTTC.

There are many counts of this clonotype. V usage is TRBV12-5 and J usage is TRBJ2-7; the match to TRBD2 covers 10 bases. CDR1 is LGHNT, CDR2 FRNRAP, per germline. V was pared by 1 base and J by 6 bases, with 9 bases of the junction left unmatched. This CDR3 spans 16 amino acids. CDR3 DNA sequence: TGTGCTAGTGGTTTGGGAACCCGAGCGGGGGGGCTCGAGCAGTACTTC. This translates into CASGLGTRAGGLEQYF.

This clonotype turned up a few times. The CDR3 DNA reads TGTGCCAGCAGCTTGGACTTTAGCACAGATACGCAGTATTTT. Its translation is CASSLDFSTDTQYF. V usage is TRBV5-6 and J usage is TRBJ2-3, with unresolved D. Trimming took off 0 bases at V and 0 bases at J, with 5 bases between the two ends. CDR1 and CDR2 from the germline V gene are SGHDT and YYEEEE. CDR3 size: 14 residues.

The rearrangement links TRBV29-1 to TRBJ2-1; 8 positions agree with TRBD2. This CDR3 region has 14 residues. J was trimmed by 5 bases and V by 5 bases; bases with no gene match: 8. The germline gives CDR1 SQVTM, CDR2 ANQGSEA. The CDR3 protein is CSVPGGTKNNEQFF. CDR3 bases: TGCAGCGTTCCGGGGGGGACCAAGAACAATGAGCAGTTCTTC.

This clonotype occurred many times. The V and J genes are TRBV5-1 and TRBJ2-1; D may be TRBD1 (6 bases). Trimming shortened V by 2 bases and J by 5 bases, and 11 bases separated the two germline ends. This CDR3 comprises 14 residues. CDR1 and CDR2 from the germline V gene are SGHRS and YFSETQ. CDR3 residues: CASSFGQLDNEQFF. The CDR3 DNA is TGCGCCAGCAGCTTTGGACAGCTGGACAATGAGCAGTTCTTC.

V is TRBV4-2 and J is TRBJ2-4; 8 nucleotides agree with TRBD2. The CDR3 is 19 residues long. V was pared by 0 bases and J by 1 base, with 11 bases of the junction left unmatched. CDR1 and CDR2 (germline): LGHNA, YNFKEQ. This CDR3 is CASSQEGTSGWHAKNIQYF. In nucleotides, the CDR3 is TGTGCCAGCAGCCAAGAGGGTACTAGCGGCTGGCATGCCAAAAACATTCAGTACTTC.

Only a few counts were recorded for this clonotype. A read error may produce the germline difference seen at one junction end. V and J are TRBV6-2 or TRBV6-3 and TRBJ2-5, with D possibly called TRBD1 or TRBD2 (5 bases each). The CDR3 loop spans 14 amino acids. Germline CDR1 is MNHEY and CDR2 is SVGEGT. CDR3: CASNYWDGQETQYF. The CDR3 DNA is TGTGCCAGCAATTACTGGGACGGACAAGAGACCCAGTACTTC.

The chain links TRBV9 to TRBJ1-1; D not resolved. The CDR3 contains 13 residues. Trimming took off 0 bases at V and 8 bases at J, with 11 bases between the two ends. Per germline, CDR1 SGDLS and CDR2 YYNGEE. In DNA, the CDR3 is TGTGCCAGCAGCGTAGACACCCACCGAGAAGCTTTCTTT. Translation gives CASSVDTHREAFF. Using reference TRBV9 and TRBJ1-1 for the parts outside the CDR3, the full variable domain is DSGVTQTPKHLITATGQRVTLRCSPRSGDLSVYWYQQSLDQGLQFLIQYYNGEERAKGNILERFSAQQFPDLHSELNLSSLELGDSALYFCASSVDTHREAFFGQGTRLTVV.

The sample holds a few counts of this clonotype. V usage is TRBV7-9 and J usage is TRBJ2-1; D possibly corresponds to TRBD1 (6 bases). Germline loops: CDR1 SEHNR, CDR2 FQNEAQ (reference sequence). V lost 1 base and J lost 3, with 7 bases in between. CDR3 size: 14 residues. The CDR3 DNA reads as TGTGCCAGCAGCTTAGGGGACAACTACAATGAGCAGTTCTTC. Translated: CASSLGDNYNEQFF.

A remark on this clonotype: A much larger clone sits a single nucleotide away, making a read error possible. V usage is TRBV10-3 and J usage is TRBJ2-7, with D possibly matching TRBD2 (5 bases). This CDR3 spans 11 amino acids. Germline V gives CDR1 ENHRY, CDR2 SYGVKD. Trimming left V 6 bases short and J 5 bases short, with 8 bases between. The DNA of the CDR3 is TGTGCCATCAGAGCGGTCCACGAGCAGTACTTC. Translated, it gives CAIRAVHEQYF.

At least ten counts were recorded for this clonotype. The chain joins TRBV11-3 to TRBJ2-7, with TRBD1 matching over 7 bases. With 8 bases clipped from V and 4 bases from J, the junction kept 8 bases outside the gene matches. The CDR3 has 13 residues. CDR1 and CDR2 (germline): SGHNT, YENEEA. The CDR3 here is CASGGTGEYEQYF. CDR3 bases: TGTGCCAGCGGAGGCACAGGGGAATACGAGCAGTACTTC.

The CDR3, as DNA: TGTGCCAGCAGCTGGACTAGCGAGGGAGCAGATACGCAGTATTTT. It encodes CASSWTSEGADTQYF. The chain joins TRBV7-9 to TRBJ2-3, with 9 bases lining up with TRBD2. V lost 4 bases to trimming and J lost 4 bases; unmatched junction nucleotides: 6. The germline V gene encodes CDR1 SEHNR and CDR2 FQNEAQ (reference sequence). This CDR3 is 15 amino acids long.

This clonotype was detected many times. This chain joins TRBV20-1 and TRBJ1-1; D not certain. Between the trimmed V and J ends, which lost 3 bases and 1 base, there was a span of 6 bases. The germline V gene encodes CDR1 DFQATT and CDR2 SNEGSKA (reference sequence). This CDR3 spans 12 amino acids. CDR3 nucleotide sequence: TGCAGTGCTAGTCAGCCGAACACTGAAGCTTTCTTT. Its translation is CSASQPNTEAFF.

The rearrangement links TRBV9 to TRBJ2-4; 12 bases fit TRBD2. Trimming took 0 bases from V and 12 from J; bases not matched to a gene: 19. Germline CDR1 is SGDLS and CDR2 is YYNGEE. The CDR3 covers 19 residues. The CDR3 sequence is CASSVEEGLAGGPNATQYF. The CDR3 bases are TGTGCCAGCAGCGTAGAGGAAGGGCTAGCGGGAGGGCCGAATGCTACTCAGTACTTC.

This clonotype was seen ten or more times. V usage is TRBV7-8 and J usage is TRBJ2-7; D is possibly TRBD2 (6 bases). Trimming left V 3 bases short and J 0 bases short, with 15 bases between. The length of the CDR3 is 16 residues. Germline CDR1 SGHVS, CDR2 FQNEAQ. CDR3 sequence: CASSFAGSPISYEQYF. The CDR3 nucleotides are TGTGCCAGCAGCTTCGCGGGGTCACCGATCTCCTACGAGCAGTACTTC.

This chain links TRBV29-1 with TRBJ2-7; the D gene is possibly TRBD2 (5 bases). The CDR3 loop spans 13 amino acids. The germline gives CDR1 SQVTM, CDR2 ANQGSEA. V lost 2 bases to trimming and J lost 6 bases, with 14 bases between them. The CDR3 DNA reads as TGCAGCGTTGAAACATCACTAGGAGGCGAGCAGTACTTC. Encoded protein: CSVETSLGGEQYF.

V is TRBV6-5 and J is TRBJ1-3; the D is unclear. The ends were cut back, 4 bases at V and 0 bases at J, with 10 bases in the middle. Germline CDR1 reads MNHEY; CDR2 reads SVGAGI. CDR3 size: 15 residues. CDR3 in DNA: TGTGCCAGCAGTTTCGACGGCAACTCTGGAAACACCATATATTTT. Protein: CASSFDGNSGNTIYF.

This clonotype was observed many times. J is TRBJ1-5 and V is TRBV10-3; D not certain. The CDR3 runs to 12 residues. V dropped 6 bases and J dropped 1 base, with 4 bases sitting between them. The V gene's germline CDR1 is ENHRY and CDR2 SYGVKD. CDR3 in DNA: TGTGCCATCAGGGACAGCAATCAGCCCCAGCATTTT. This encodes CAIRDSNQPQHF.

The rearrangement joins TRBV29-1 to TRBJ2-3; possible D gene TRBD2, 5 bases. With 6 bases removed from V and 5 bases from J, the gap between germline ends came to 18 bases. The CDR3 is made up of 14 amino acids. Germline values: CDR1 SQVTM, CDR2 ANQGSEA. In DNA form, the CDR3 reads TGCAGCGTCGGTGTGGGGTCACGGGGAGATACGCAGTATTTT. The encoded protein is CSVGVGSRGDTQYF.

This clonotype has a single count. The chain is built from TRBV5-1 and TRBJ1-1; tentatively, D is TRBD1 (6 bases). The CDR3 has 12 residues. Germline values: CDR1 SGHRS, CDR2 YFSETQ. The V end was cut by 4 bases, the J end by 7 bases, with 11 bases between. The CDR3 here is CASSHSDSEAFF. DNA for the CDR3: TGCGCCAGCAGCCACTCGGACAGTGAAGCTTTCTTT.

CDR3 sequence: CASSFLQKFEAFF. In nucleotides, the CDR3 is TGTGCCAGCAGTTTCTTACAGAAATTTGAAGCTTTCTTT. The V call is TRBV28, the J call TRBJ1-1, with D uncertain. CDR3 length: 13 residues. Trimming removed 3 bases from V and 7 bases from J, with 12 bases in between. Germline lookup yields CDR1 MDHEN and CDR2 SYDVKM.

There are many counts of this clonotype. This sequence joins TRBV29-1 and TRBJ2-5; TRBD2 agrees at 7 bases. The CDR3 spans 12 residues. After removal of 3 bases from V and 4 bases from J, the junction contained 2 bases not matched to a gene. Looked up from germline, CDR1 is SQVTM and CDR2 is ANQGSEA. CDR3 sequence: CSVEPGGETQYF. The CDR3 region has the DNA TGCAGCGTTGAGCCGGGGGGAGAGACCCAGTACTTC.